Listed below are T cell receptor beta chains from one sample, sequenced in a study of OX40 agonist ivuxolimab in advanced cancers. The assay was immunoSEQ multiplex PCR, and TCRdb's table has in-frame clones only and misses some. Seen here are under 25,000 clones, 75% to 85% observed once, and the top ten hold approximately 3%. The input for sequencing was CD4+ or CD8+ T cells sorted from blood, taken in a trial of the OX40 agonist ivuxolimab. Receptors were obtained from an adult with an advanced solid tumor such as melanoma, head and neck, liver or kidney cancer. Both conserved end residues are part of each CDR3. A D gene is named only where the DNA matches it firmly. Rows give clone size only sometimes, using once, few, many, or a class for an expanded clone.

v_call	d_call	j_call	clone_size	cdr3_nt	cdr3_aa
TRBV7-2	TRBD2	TRBJ2-5	-	TGTGCCAGCAGCTCGGGACTAGCGGGGGTTAGGGGGGAGACCCAGTACTTC	CASSSGLAGVRGETQYF
TRBV6-6	TRBD1	TRBJ2-5	-	TGTGCCAGCAGCGCCGGACCAGGGGGGACCCAGTACTTC	CASSAGPGGTQYF
TRBV12-5	-	TRBJ2-2	-	TGTGCTAGTGGTTTGGGTCTATTACAGAACACCGGGGAGCTGTTTTTT	CASGLGLLQNTGELFF
TRBV6-1	-	TRBJ2-7	-	TGTGCCAGCTCCGACAGGACCTACGAGCAGTACTTC	CASSDRTYEQYF
TRBV11-2	TRBD2	TRBJ2-3	-	TGTGCCAGCAGCAAACTAGCGGGGGCCGCAGATACGCAGTATTTT	CASSKLAGAADTQYF
TRBV27	TRBD1	TRBJ2-6	-	TGTGCCAGCAGTTTACGGACAGGGTCTGGGGCCAACGTCCTGACTTTC	CASSLRTGSGANVLTF
TRBV5-4	-	TRBJ1-2	medium-sized	TGTGCCAGCAGCCCTGGGGGGGCAGCCCCCCATTATATGGGAGGCTACACCTTC	CASSPGGAAPHYMGGYTF
TRBV5-1	-	TRBJ2-1	-	TGCGCCAGCAGCTTGGTCGAGGGGGAGGGCCCCACAACGAATGAGCAGTTCTTC	CASSLVEGEGPTTNEQFF
TRBV6-6	-	TRBJ1-2	-	TGTGCCAGCCGGGGGGACTATGGCTACACCTTC	CASRGDYGYTF
TRBV6-5	-	TRBJ2-5	-	TGTGCCACCCAATCGGTCGGGGAGACCCAGTACTTC	CATQSVGETQYF
TRBV29-1	-	TRBJ1-2	-	TGCAGCGTTGAGGGGGGAGCCGGGGGCTACACCTTC	CSVEGGAGGYTF
TRBV5-1	-	TRBJ1-1	-	TGCGCCAGCAGCTCCAGGGCTCGGGACACTGAAGCTTTCTTT	CASSSRARDTEAFF
TRBV5-4	-	TRBJ2-7	few	TGTGCCAGCAGCCACCAGGACCACTCCTACGAGCAGTACTTC	CASSHQDHSYEQYF
TRBV5-1	-	TRBJ2-7	-	TGCGCCAGCAGCTTGGTAAATAAGGACCCCTACGAGCAGTACTTC	CASSLVNKDPYEQYF
TRBV15	TRBD1	TRBJ2-3	-	TGTGCCACCAGCAGACTGGGACAGGGGGCCCCAGATACGCAGTATTTT	CATSRLGQGAPDTQYF
TRBV28	TRBD1	TRBJ1-2	-	TGTGCCAGCAGTTTGGGACAGGCGAGGTTTGGGTATGGCTACACCTTC	CASSLGQARFGYGYTF
TRBV7-9	-	TRBJ1-1	-	TGTGCCAGCAGCTCCAGGGTTATGAACACTGAAGCTTTCTTT	CASSSRVMNTEAFF
TRBV2	TRBD2	TRBJ2-7	-	TGTGCCAGCAGCCGGATTAGCGGGAGGCCCATTTCGGAGCAGTACTTC	CASSRISGRPISEQYF
TRBV27	-	TRBJ1-1	-	TGTGCCAGCAGTTTATCTAGCGGGGGAAAAACTGAAGCTTTCTTT	CASSLSSGGKTEAFF
TRBV10-2	-	TRBJ1-6	-	TGCGCCAGCAGTGTGGCTAATTCACCCCTCCACTTT	CASSVANSPLHF
TRBV4-1	TRBD1	TRBJ1-5	-	TGCGCCAGCAGCGCCGGGACAGGCAACAATCAGCCCCAGCATTTT	CASSAGTGNNQPQHF
TRBV7-3	TRBD1	TRBJ1-1	-	TGTGCCAGCAGCTTAACGTCAGGGACAGGGGGCCGCAACACTGAAGCTTTCTTT	CASSLTSGTGGRNTEAFF
TRBV7-8	-	TRBJ1-4	once	TGTGCCAGCAGCTTATTTCAGGGTGTTTTTGAAAAACTGTTTTTT	CASSLFQGVFEKLFF
TRBV7-2	TRBD2	TRBJ2-4	-	TGTGCCAGCAGCTTAGTCGGGACTACCCCTTTCTTC	CASSLVGTTPFF
TRBV19	-	TRBJ2-3	-	TGTGCCAGTAGTATAGCACGACAGACCAAAGATACGCAGTATTTT	CASSIARQTKDTQYF
TRBV19	-	TRBJ1-4	-	TGTGCCAGTATCCCTTCTGGGAGAGCAACTAATGAAAAACTGTTTTTT	CASIPSGRATNEKLFF
TRBV18	TRBD2	TRBJ2-5	-	TGTGCCAGCTCACCACCGCACAGCGGGGGACGAGAGACCCAGTACTTC	CASSPPHSGGRETQYF
TRBV6-5	-	TRBJ1-1	once	TGTGCCAGCAGTTACTCGAGGGATCCGTCATTGGCTTTCTTT	CASSYSRDPSLAFF
TRBV6-1	-	TRBJ2-3	-	TGTGCCAGCAGTGAGAGGGGGGGGGAGGCAGATACGCAGTATTTT	CASSERGGEADTQYF
TRBV7-2	TRBD1	TRBJ1-2	few	TGTGCCAGCAGCTTAGGCACTGGGGACAGTCAAAATGGCTACACCTTC	CASSLGTGDSQNGYTF
TRBV29-1	-	TRBJ2-3	-	TGCAGCGTTGAAGTAGGCGGATCTTGGGATACGCAGTATTTT	CSVEVGGSWDTQYF
TRBV7-3	-	TRBJ2-2	-	TGTGCCAGCAGCTTAACGTTAGGCACCGGGGAGCTGTTTTTT	CASSLTLGTGELFF
TRBV10-2	TRBD2	TRBJ2-7	-	TGCGCCAGCAGGCTCGGACTAGCGGGGGCCTACGAGCAGTACTTC	CASRLGLAGAYEQYF
TRBV2	-	TRBJ2-1	-	TGTGCCAGCACCTCCGGGACCGCCTCCTACAATGAGCAGTTCTTC	CASTSGTASYNEQFF
TRBV5-1	TRBD1	TRBJ2-2	few	TGCGCCAGCAGCTGGGGACAGGGCACCGGGGAGCTGTTTTTT	CASSWGQGTGELFF
TRBV19	-	TRBJ1-2	-	TGTGCCAGTAGTATTCGGGACGGCAGCTATGGCTACACCTTC	CASSIRDGSYGYTF
TRBV18	-	TRBJ2-5	-	TGTGCCAGCTCACCTCCAGGGGCTAAAGAGACCCAGTACTTC	CASSPPGAKETQYF
TRBV6-6	TRBD2	TRBJ2-1	-	TGTGCCAGCAGTTACTTCGGACTAGCGGTTTACAATGAGCAGTTCTTC	CASSYFGLAVYNEQFF
TRBV2	TRBD1	TRBJ2-2	-	TGTGCCAGCAGCGGGATAAACAGGGGGGGGGAGCTGTTTTTT	CASSGINRGGELFF
TRBV5-6	-	TRBJ1-3	-	TGTGCCAGCAGCTTGGGGTCAGGGACTGGAAACACCATATATTTT	CASSLGSGTGNTIYF
TRBV10-3	TRBD1	TRBJ2-7	-	TGTGCCATCAGTGGTGGTGGAGGGGCAGGGGGCATGTACGAGCAGTACTTC	CAISGGGGAGGMYEQYF
TRBV5-1	-	TRBJ2-5	-	TGCGCCAGCAGCAAAGTGGAGACCCAGTACTTC	CASSKVETQYF
TRBV18	TRBD1	TRBJ1-1	few	TGTGCCAGCTCCTATGGGACAGGGAATATGAACACTGAAGCTTTCTTT	CASSYGTGNMNTEAFF
TRBV2	TRBD1	TRBJ1-2	-	TGTGCCAGCAGCGTCCCGCCAGGACAGGGCGTTAGCTATGGCTACACCTTC	CASSVPPGQGVSYGYTF
TRBV2	TRBD1	TRBJ1-4	-	TGTGCCAGCAGTGTAACACAGGGGATCGATGAAAAACTGTTTTTT	CASSVTQGIDEKLFF
TRBV18	TRBD1	TRBJ1-1	-	TGTGCCAGCTCACCAGGGACAGGGAAGAACACTGAAGCTTTCTTT	CASSPGTGKNTEAFF
TRBV7-6	TRBD1	TRBJ1-6	-	TGTGCCAGCAGCTTAGGGACAGGACCCAATTCACCCCTCCACTTT	CASSLGTGPNSPLHF
TRBV6-5	TRBD1	TRBJ1-3	once	TGTGCCAGCAGTCCGACAGGGACTGGAAACACCATATATTTT	CASSPTGTGNTIYF
TRBV6-5	-	TRBJ2-3	-	TGTGCCAGCCGCCATAGGAGTGTATGGACAGATACGCAGTATTTT	CASRHRSVWTDTQYF
TRBV27	-	TRBJ1-3	-	TGTGCCAGCAGTTCCCTCGGACCAGGCTCTGGAAACACCATATATTTT	CASSSLGPGSGNTIYF
TRBV7-3	-	TRBJ2-1	-	TGTGCCAGCAGCCCTTCGTATAATGAGCAGTTCTTC	CASSPSYNEQFF